One and the same sample provided the 5 T cell receptor beta chains below, sequenced in a study of blood T cell repertoires in COVID-19 (dated by TCRdb to 2020 to 2022). The protocol used for the library was the immunoSEQ multiplex PCR assay. TCRdb's version of the immuneACCESS table is confined to in-frame rearrangements and falls short of the full clone set. An unresolved V gene accounts for under half of the shortfall where checked; the remainder is of unknown origin. The sample table shows roughly 160,000 clones, and more than 70% are seen once. The ten largest clonotypes hold 15% to 20% of the sample. Input material: PBMCs or T cells enriched from blood (not recorded which). These receptors all stem from a man aged 60-69 years who had recovered from COVID-19.

The rearrangement links TRBV3-1 (or the pseudogene TRBV3-2) to TRBJ1-2, with TRBD1 matching over 8 bases. Germline assignment: CDR1 LGHDT and CDR2 YNNKEL (reference sequence). V gave up 4 bases and J gave up 7 bases; unmatched junction bases: 11. This CDR3 spans 15 amino acids. Here the CDR3 reads CASSRTGLVSGGYTF. CDR3 bases: TGTGCCAGCAGCCGGACAGGGTTAGTTTCGGGTGGCTACACCTTC.

The chain combines TRBV27 with TRBJ1-4; 7 nucleotides agree with TRBD1. Germline trimming cut 4 bases from V and 2 bases from J; bases unmatched to any gene: 7. The CDR3 covers 16 residues. Germline CDR1 MNHEY, CDR2 SMNVEV (reference sequence). The CDR3 is CASSYTGVGTNEKLFF. CDR3 DNA: TGTGCCAGCAGTTACACAGGGGTAGGCACTAATGAAAAACTGTTTTTT. The entire variable domain, with the rest obtained from reference TRBV27 and TRBJ1-4, is as follows: EAQVTQNPRYLITVTGKKLTVTCSQNMNHEYMSWYRQDPGLGLRQIYYSMNVEVTDKGDVPEGYKVSRKEKRNFPLILESPSPNQTSLYFCASSYTGVGTNEKLFFGSGTQLSVL.

This clone turned up a few times. This same CDR3 is encoded by further DNA sequences in the sample. This rearrangement joins TRBV5-6 to TRBJ2-7; the D gene is possibly TRBD1 (6 bases). Germline CDR1 SGHDT, CDR2 YYEEEE. Trimming shortened V by 2 bases and J by 2 bases, and 8 bases separated the two germline ends. There are 13 residues in the CDR3. The CDR3 bases are TGTGCCAGCAGCTTCTCAGGGGCCTACGAGCAGTACTTC. Translating it yields CASSFSGAYEQYF. Full variable domain (outside the CDR3, taken from reference TRBV5-6 and TRBJ2-7): DAGVTQSPTHLIKTRGQQVTLRCSPKSGHDTVSWYQQALGQGPQFIFQYYEEEERQRGNFPDRFSGHQFPNYSSELNVNALLLGDSALYLCASSFSGAYEQYFGPGTRLTVT.

The J gene is TRBJ1-1, the V gene TRBV30, with D possibly matching TRBD1 (5 bases). The CDR3 has 12 amino acids. Germline CDR1 GTSNPN, CDR2 SVGIG (reference sequence). The germline V and J ends were trimmed by 8 bases and 0 bases, with 10 bases remaining between them. DNA for the CDR3: TGTGCCGGGCAGGGCCTGAACACTGAAGCTTTCTTT. It is translated as CAGQGLNTEAFF. Filled out from reference TRBV30 and TRBJ1-1, the complete variable domain reads SQTIHQWPATLVQPVGSPLSLECTVEGTSNPNLYWYRQAAGRGLQLLFYSVGIGQISSEVPQNLSASRPQDRQFILSSKKLLLSDSGFYLCAGQGLNTEAFFGQGTRLTVV.

A word on this clone: This same CDR3 is encoded by further DNA sequences in the sample. This sequence joins TRBV5-1 and TRBJ2-7; weak D call: TRBD1 (6 bases). The V gene's germline CDR1 is SGHRS and CDR2 YFSETQ. This CDR3 has 14 amino acids. With 0 bases removed from V and 2 bases from J, the gap between germline ends came to 9 bases. The CDR3: CASSLGQGPYEQYF. The CDR3 bases are TGCGCCAGCAGCTTGGGTCAGGGGCCCTACGAGCAGTACTTC.